Listed below are T cell receptor beta chains from one sample, sequenced in a study of Epstein–Barr virus B cells in breast cancer. Their antigens remain unidentified. MiXCR, applied by TCRdb to the 5' RACE reads, yields one record per CDR3 protein. The table lists over 1,500 distinct CDR3 sequences, 14% to 15% of them singletons. The sample was tumor-infiltrating lymphocytes expanded in culture. These TCRs come from a woman in her thirties or forties with triple-negative breast cancer. CDR3s include the opening cysteine and the closing phenylalanine or tryptophan. A D gene is named only where the DNA matches it firmly. For some rows the clone size is stated as once, few or many, or as a class when expanded; others skip it.

v_call: TRBV7-6
clone_size: few
d_call: TRBD1
j_call: TRBJ2-1
cdr3_nt: TGTGCCAGCAGCTTATGGTCCCAGGGGGCAAGTGAGCAGTTCTTC
cdr3_aa: CASSLWSQGASEQFF

v_call: TRBV2
clone_size: large
d_call: TRBD2
j_call: TRBJ2-2
cdr3_nt: TGTGCCAGCAGTGAATTAAGCGGGGCGAACACCGGGGAGCTGTTTTTT
cdr3_aa: CASSELSGANTGELFF

v_call: TRBV28
clone_size: many
d_call: NA
j_call: TRBJ2-1
cdr3_nt: TGTGCCAGCAGTCGGAACCCTGGCAATGAGCAGTTCTTC
cdr3_aa: CASSRNPGNEQFF

v_call: TRBV5-1
clone_size: large
d_call: NA
j_call: TRBJ1-2
cdr3_nt: TGCGCCAGCAGCTTGGGAAACAGCCCATGGACGTCCAACTATGGCTACACCTTC
cdr3_aa: CASSLGNSPWTSNYGYTF

v_call: TRBV19
clone_size: many
d_call: NA
j_call: TRBJ1-2
cdr3_nt: TGTGCCAGTAGTTTCACGAACTATGGCTACACCTTC
cdr3_aa: CASSFTNYGYTF

v_call: TRBV28
clone_size: medium-sized
d_call: TRBD1
j_call: TRBJ2-5
cdr3_nt: TGTGCCAGCAAACCCTCGAGGGGGACAGGGGTCGAGACCCAGTACTTC
cdr3_aa: CASKPSRGTGVETQYF

v_call: TRBV4-2
clone_size: NA
d_call: TRBD2
j_call: TRBJ2-3
cdr3_nt: TGTGCCAGCAGCCCAAAGTCGGCTAGCGGAGCAGATACGCAGTATTTT
cdr3_aa: CASSPKSASGADTQYF

v_call: TRBV9
clone_size: NA
d_call: NA
j_call: TRBJ1-5
cdr3_nt: TGTGCCAGCAGCCCCGGGGGGGGCCATCAGCCCCAGCATTTT
cdr3_aa: CASSPGGGHQPQHF

v_call: TRBV29-1
clone_size: NA
d_call: TRBD1
j_call: TRBJ2-3
cdr3_nt: TGCAGCGCCGGGGCAGGGGGCGATACGCAGTATTTT
cdr3_aa: CSAGAGGDTQYF

v_call: TRBV6-1
clone_size: NA
d_call: TRBD2
j_call: TRBJ2-7
cdr3_nt: TGTGCCAGCAGTGAAAGAGGGGGACTAGCCGGTACGGGTTTC
cdr3_aa: CASSERGGLAGTGF

v_call: TRBV6-2/TRBV6-3
clone_size: NA
d_call: TRBD1
j_call: TRBJ2-2
cdr3_nt: TGTGCCAGCAGTCCCGGGACAGCGAACACCGGGGAGCTGTTTTTT
cdr3_aa: CASSPGTANTGELFF

v_call: TRBV28
clone_size: medium-sized
d_call: NA
j_call: TRBJ1-5
cdr3_nt: TGTGCCAGCACTCGACAGCAGGCTGCCCCGGCCCAGCATTTT
cdr3_aa: CASTRQQAAPAQHF

v_call: TRBV20-1
clone_size: medium-sized
d_call: NA
j_call: TRBJ1-3
cdr3_nt: TGCAGTGCTAGAGAGCTGGGGGGAAACACCATATATTTT
cdr3_aa: CSARELGGNTIYF

v_call: TRBV30
clone_size: medium-sized
d_call: TRBD1
j_call: TRBJ2-7
cdr3_nt: TGTGCCTGGAGTGCGGGGACAGGGGCTAGCGAGCAGTACTTC
cdr3_aa: CAWSAGTGASEQYF

v_call: TRBV29-1
clone_size: NA
d_call: NA
j_call: TRBJ2-5
cdr3_nt: TGCAGCGTTGAAGACCTACCAGGGGAAGAGACCCAGTACTTC
cdr3_aa: CSVEDLPGEETQYF

v_call: TRBV27
clone_size: NA
d_call: NA
j_call: TRBJ2-7
cdr3_nt: TGTGCCAGCTCCCCAGGGGACTACTACGAGCAGTACTTC
cdr3_aa: CASSPGDYYEQYF

v_call: TRBV29-1
clone_size: many
d_call: TRBD1
j_call: TRBJ2-7
cdr3_nt: TGCAGCGTTGAAGTGGGACAGGTATCCTACGAGCAGTACTTC
cdr3_aa: CSVEVGQVSYEQYF

v_call: TRBV5-4
clone_size: many
d_call: NA
j_call: TRBJ1-2
cdr3_nt: TGTGCCAGCAGCTTGGAGTTAGGGGACTATGGCTACACCTTC
cdr3_aa: CASSLELGDYGYTF

v_call: TRBV11-2
clone_size: few
d_call: TRBD1
j_call: TRBJ1-1
cdr3_nt: TGTGCCAGCAGCTTAGAACAGGGGTACACTGAAGCTTTCTTT
cdr3_aa: CASSLEQGYTEAFF

v_call: TRBV7-2
clone_size: many
d_call: TRBD2
j_call: TRBJ2-1
cdr3_nt: TGTGCCAGCAGCCCTAGCGGGAGGGCTTTTAGAAATGAGCAGTTCTTC
cdr3_aa: CASSPSGRAFRNEQFF

v_call: TRBV4-1
clone_size: NA
d_call: NA
j_call: TRBJ2-4
cdr3_nt: TGCGCCAGCAGCCAATTGTCCGTGGCCAAAAACATTCAGTACTTC
cdr3_aa: CASSQLSVAKNIQYF

v_call: TRBV4-1
clone_size: NA
d_call: NA
j_call: TRBJ1-1
cdr3_nt: TGCGCCAGCAGCCACTTTCTCCCAGAAAGGGGATCGACTGAAGCTTTCTTT
cdr3_aa: CASSHFLPERGSTEAFF

v_call: TRBV2
clone_size: NA
d_call: NA
j_call: TRBJ2-1
cdr3_nt: TGTGCCGGCAGTGAGCAACTAGAAGGGGAGCAGTTCTTC
cdr3_aa: CAGSEQLEGEQFF

v_call: TRBV7-9
clone_size: few
d_call: NA
j_call: TRBJ1-1
cdr3_nt: TGTGCCAGCAGCTTACTGTACAGCACTGAAGCTTTCTTT
cdr3_aa: CASSLLYSTEAFF

v_call: TRBV20-1
clone_size: medium-sized
d_call: TRBD2
j_call: TRBJ2-4
cdr3_nt: TGCAGTGCCCCTTGGACTAGCGGGGGGAACATTCAGTACTTC
cdr3_aa: CSAPWTSGGNIQYF

v_call: TRBV7-2
clone_size: medium-sized
d_call: TRBD1
j_call: TRBJ2-3
cdr3_nt: TGTGCCAGCAGTCTAGGGGGCCGGCCGGATACGCAGTATTTT
cdr3_aa: CASSLGGRPDTQYF

v_call: TRBV6-2/TRBV6-3
clone_size: medium-sized
d_call: NA
j_call: TRBJ2-1
cdr3_nt: TGTGCCAGCTGGGTGGGGCGGCCCTACAATGAGCAGTTCTTC
cdr3_aa: CASWVGRPYNEQFF

v_call: TRBV11-2
clone_size: few
d_call: TRBD2
j_call: TRBJ2-7
cdr3_nt: TGTGCCAGCAGTGGGACTAGCGGGGGGCCCTACGAGCAGTACTTC
cdr3_aa: CASSGTSGGPYEQYF

v_call: TRBV6-5
clone_size: few
d_call: NA
j_call: TRBJ2-7
cdr3_nt: TGTGCCAGCCGGAGGGTCCTCGGGACAGACAATTCCTACGAGCAGTACTTC
cdr3_aa: CASRRVLGTDNSYEQYF